This T cell receptor beta chain was sequenced in a study of blood T cell repertoires in COVID-19. Background on the study: The samples span acute and convalescent COVID-19 from the United States, Italy and Spain. PBMCs, B-cell-depleted T cells, or T cells provided the cDNA or gDNA that made up the material.

This clone was seen once. Assay: immunoSEQ multiplex PCR; the TCRdb copy retains only in-frame clones and omits some. The sample lists roughly 250,000 clones; about nine tenths were seen once. CDR3 length: 17 residues. Per the germline V gene, CDR1 is SGHRS and CDR2 is YFSETQ. Trimming left V 0 bases short and J 8 bases short, with 20 bases between. The sample taken for sequencing was PBMCs or T cells enriched from blood (not recorded which). The receptor was derived from a woman in her twenties or thirties with acute COVID-19. This chain joins TRBV5-1 and TRBJ2-2; D remains unclear. CDR3 amino acids: CASSLGLNGPAPGELFF. Written as DNA, the CDR3 is TGCGCCAGCAGCTTGGGTCTTAATGGGCCGGCTCCTGGGGAGCTGTTTTTT.